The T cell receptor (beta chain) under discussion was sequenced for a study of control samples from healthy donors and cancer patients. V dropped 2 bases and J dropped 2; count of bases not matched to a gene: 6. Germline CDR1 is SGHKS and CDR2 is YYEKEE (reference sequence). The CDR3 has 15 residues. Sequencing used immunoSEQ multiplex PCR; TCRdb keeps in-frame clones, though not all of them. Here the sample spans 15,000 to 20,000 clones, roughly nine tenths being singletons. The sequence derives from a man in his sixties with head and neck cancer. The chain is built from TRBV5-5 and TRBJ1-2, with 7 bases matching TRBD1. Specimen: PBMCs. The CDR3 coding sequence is TGTGCCAGCAGCTTACAGGGGTATGGGAACTATGGCTACACCTTC. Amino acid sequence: CASSLQGYGNYGYTF.